The 10 T cell receptor beta chains reported below all come from one sample, sequenced in a study of technical replicates of blood from several donors. Produced via immunoSEQ multiplex PCR; TCRdb's table is partial and in-frame only. The top ten hold about 0.36% of the sample, which has approximately 73,000 clones, approximately 93% seen once. Material for sequencing was T cells isolated from PBMCs. Receptors were obtained from a human donor in good health.

The rearrangement joins TRBV1 to TRBJ2-7; the table gives TRBD2 as D, unverified against the DNA. TRBV1 is flagged as a pseudogene. This CDR3 comprises 13 residues. CDR3 sequence: CTSSHTSAAEQYF. The CDR3, as DNA: TGCACCAGCAGCCACACAAGCGCCGCCGAGCAGTACTTC.

This rearrangement joins TRBV4-1 to TRBJ2-7; 7 positions agree with TRBD1. The CDR3 loop spans 16 amino acids. The V gene's germline CDR1 is MGHRA and CDR2 YSYEKL. Germline trimming cut 4 bases from V and 0 bases from J; bases unmatched to any gene: 9. In DNA, the CDR3 is TGCGCCAGCAGCCTCTTTCCGACAGGGAGCTCCTACGAGCAGTACTTC. Its protein product is CASSLFPTGSSYEQYF.

This chain joins TRBV7-9 and TRBJ1-1, with D perhaps matching TRBD1 (6 bases). The CDR3 contains 14 residues. CDR1 SEHNR and CDR2 FQNEAQ come from the germline V gene (reference sequence). The V gene lost 7 bases and the J gene lost 1 base, with 13 bases spanning the gap. CDR3 sequence: CASTYRAGNTEAFF. In nucleotides, the CDR3 is TGTGCCAGCACATACAGGGCTGGGAACACTGAAGCTTTCTTT.

The gene calls are TRBV10-3 and TRBJ2-1; 14 nucleotides line up with TRBD2. V shed 2 bases, J shed 10 bases, and the junction held 7 bases outside the gene matches. This CDR3 comprises 16 residues. Germline loops: CDR1 ENHRY, CDR2 SYGVKD. CDR3 region: CAISEEHGTSGREQFF. The CDR3, as DNA: TGTGCCATCAGTGAGGAGCATGGGACTAGCGGGAGAGAGCAGTTCTTC.

The rearrangement joins TRBV9 to TRBJ2-3; weak D call: TRBD2 (6 bases). The CDR3 contains 15 residues. The germline CDR1 and CDR2 sequences are SGDLS and YYNGEE. With 0 bases removed from V and 1 base from J, the gap between germline ends came to 9 bases. The CDR3 protein is CASSVGWRGTDTQYF. In DNA form, the CDR3 reads TGTGCCAGCAGCGTAGGATGGAGGGGCACAGATACGCAGTATTTT.

The chain uses TRBV19 and TRBJ2-7, with 12 positions matching TRBD2. There are 16 residues in the CDR3. The germline gives CDR1 LNHDA, CDR2 SQIVND (reference sequence). After removal of 3 bases from V and 5 bases from J, the junction contained 8 bases not matched to a gene. CDR3 in DNA: TGTGCCAGTAGTATGGGAAGACTAGCGGGAGTCCACGAGCAGTACTTC. This sequence encodes CASSMGRLAGVHEQYF.

This chain uses TRBV5-1 with TRBJ2-7; no clear D. V lost 0 bases and J lost 3, with 7 bases in between. The germline V gene has CDR1 SGHRS and CDR2 YFSETQ. This CDR3 has 13 amino acids. CDR3 loop: CASSLEIGYEQYF. The DNA of the CDR3 is TGCGCCAGCAGCTTGGAGATCGGCTACGAGCAGTACTTC.

The chain recombines TRBV28 with TRBJ1-2; TRBD1 aligns across 12 bases. Germline loops: CDR1 MDHEN, CDR2 SYDVKM. The V segment lost 2 bases and the J segment 3 bases; nucleotides outside the gene matches: 7. The CDR3 has 17 residues. The CDR3, as DNA: TGTGCCAGCAGTTTAATTTGGGGGACAGGGGGCGACTATGGCTACACCTTC. Its protein product is CASSLIWGTGGDYGYTF.

The chain carries TRBV6-6 and TRBJ2-7; 9 positions match TRBD1. The CDR3 is 15 residues long. Germline CDR1 is MNHNY and CDR2 is SVGAGI (reference sequence). V was clipped by 7 bases and J by 2 bases; unmatched bases: 9. The CDR3 DNA reads as TGTGCCAGCACCCAAAGCGGGACAGGGCCCTACGAGCAGTACTTC. Translated: CASTQSGTGPYEQYF.

This clone has just one count. CDR3 region: CAWRTLNTEAFF. For the CDR3, the DNA is TGTGCCTGGAGGACTTTGAACACTGAAGCTTTCTTT. The chain joins TRBV30 to TRBJ1-1; D is unclear. V shed 3 bases and J shed 0 bases, with 5 bases lying between them. Germline V gene lookup returns CDR1 GTSNPN and CDR2 SVGIG (reference sequence). The CDR3 consists of 12 residues.